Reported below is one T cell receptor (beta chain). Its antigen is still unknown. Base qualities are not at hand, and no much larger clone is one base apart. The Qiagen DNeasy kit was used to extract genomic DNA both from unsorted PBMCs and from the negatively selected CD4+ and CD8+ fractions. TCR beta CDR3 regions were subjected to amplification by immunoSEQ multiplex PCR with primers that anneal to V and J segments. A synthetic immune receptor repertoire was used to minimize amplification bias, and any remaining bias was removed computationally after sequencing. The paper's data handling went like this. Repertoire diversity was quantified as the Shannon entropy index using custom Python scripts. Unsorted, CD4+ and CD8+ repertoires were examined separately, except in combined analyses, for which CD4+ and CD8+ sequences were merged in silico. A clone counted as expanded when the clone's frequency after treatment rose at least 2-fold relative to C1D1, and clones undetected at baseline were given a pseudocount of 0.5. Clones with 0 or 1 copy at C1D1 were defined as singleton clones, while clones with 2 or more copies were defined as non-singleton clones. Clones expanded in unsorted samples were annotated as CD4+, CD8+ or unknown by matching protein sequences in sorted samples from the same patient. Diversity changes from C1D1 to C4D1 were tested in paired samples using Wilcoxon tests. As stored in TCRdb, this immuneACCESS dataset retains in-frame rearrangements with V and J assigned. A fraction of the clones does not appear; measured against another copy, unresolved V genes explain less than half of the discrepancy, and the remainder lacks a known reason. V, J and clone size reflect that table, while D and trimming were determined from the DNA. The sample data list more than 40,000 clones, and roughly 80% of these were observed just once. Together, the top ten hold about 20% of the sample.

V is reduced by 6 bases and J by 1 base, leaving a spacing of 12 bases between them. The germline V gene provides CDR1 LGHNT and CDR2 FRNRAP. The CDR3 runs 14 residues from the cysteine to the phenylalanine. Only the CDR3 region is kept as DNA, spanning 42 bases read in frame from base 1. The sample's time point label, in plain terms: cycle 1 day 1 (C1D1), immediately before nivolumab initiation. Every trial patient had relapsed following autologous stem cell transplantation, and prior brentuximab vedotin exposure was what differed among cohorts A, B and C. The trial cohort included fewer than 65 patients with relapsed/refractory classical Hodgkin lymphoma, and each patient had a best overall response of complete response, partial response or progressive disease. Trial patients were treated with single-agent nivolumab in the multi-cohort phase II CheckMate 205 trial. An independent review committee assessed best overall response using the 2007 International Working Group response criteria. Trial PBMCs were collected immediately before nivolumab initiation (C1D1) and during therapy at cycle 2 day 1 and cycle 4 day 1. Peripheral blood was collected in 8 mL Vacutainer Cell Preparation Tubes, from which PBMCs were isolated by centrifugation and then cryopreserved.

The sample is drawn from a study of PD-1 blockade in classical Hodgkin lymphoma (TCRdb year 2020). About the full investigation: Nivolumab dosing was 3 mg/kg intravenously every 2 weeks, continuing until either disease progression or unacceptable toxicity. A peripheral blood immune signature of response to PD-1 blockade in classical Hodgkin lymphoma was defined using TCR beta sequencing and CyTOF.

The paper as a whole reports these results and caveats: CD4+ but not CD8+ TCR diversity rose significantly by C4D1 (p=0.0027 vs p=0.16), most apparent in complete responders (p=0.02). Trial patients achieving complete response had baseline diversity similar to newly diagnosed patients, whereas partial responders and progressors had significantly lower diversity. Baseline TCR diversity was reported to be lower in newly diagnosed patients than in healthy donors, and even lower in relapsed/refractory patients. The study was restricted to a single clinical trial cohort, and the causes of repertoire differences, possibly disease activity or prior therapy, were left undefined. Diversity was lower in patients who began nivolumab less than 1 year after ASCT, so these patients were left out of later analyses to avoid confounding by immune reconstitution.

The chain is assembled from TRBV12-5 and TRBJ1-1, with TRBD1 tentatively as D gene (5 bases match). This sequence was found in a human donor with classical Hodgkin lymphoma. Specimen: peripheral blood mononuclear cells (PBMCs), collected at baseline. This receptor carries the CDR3 CASGRGTENTEAFF. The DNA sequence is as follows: TGTGCTAGTGGCCGAGGGACGGAGAACACTGAAGCTTTCTTT.